This TCR beta chain was captured in a study of T-cell memory formation after mild COVID-19. Study observations and caveats: Memory from before infection featured some responding clones, which suggests cross-reactive memory joined. Still unconfirmed is whether the second-wave clones peaking on day 37 recognized SARS-CoV-2.

This clonotype was seen more than once but under ten times. What it recognizes is unknown. Between the trimmed V and J ends, which lost 4 bases and 3 bases, there was a span of 12 bases. The CDR3 has 14 residues. Per the germline V gene, CDR1 is MNHEY and CDR2 is SVGAGI. TCRdb fed the 5' RACE reads into MiXCR, producing one record per CDR3 protein. The sample carries about 560,000 distinct CDR3 sequences, less than 25% recorded once. The chain uses TRBV6-5 and TRBJ1-1; D unclear. Sequencing input: PBMCs or a T cell subset sorted from them (not recorded which). The clonotype was recovered from an adult woman who had mild COVID-19 (a few samples of this study predate the infection). Cell type and time point are not known. The CDR3 sequence: CASSLGGSDTEAFF. The DNA for the CDR3 is TGTGCCAGCAGTTTGGGAGGGTCGGACACTGAAGCTTTCTTT.